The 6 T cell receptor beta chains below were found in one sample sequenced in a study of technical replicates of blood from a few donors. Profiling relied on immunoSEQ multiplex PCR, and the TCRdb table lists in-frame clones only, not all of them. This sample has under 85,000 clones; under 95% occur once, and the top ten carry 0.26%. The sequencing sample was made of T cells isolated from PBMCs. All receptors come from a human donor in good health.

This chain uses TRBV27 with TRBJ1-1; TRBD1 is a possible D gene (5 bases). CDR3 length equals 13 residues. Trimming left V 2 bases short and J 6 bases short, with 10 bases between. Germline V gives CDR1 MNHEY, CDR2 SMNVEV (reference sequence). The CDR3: CASSLGGGAEAFF. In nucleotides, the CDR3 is TGTGCCAGCAGTTTAGGGGGAGGGGCTGAAGCTTTCTTT.

CDR3 region: CASSSATGELFF. As DNA, the CDR3 is TGTGCCAGCAGTTCCGCGACCGGGGAGCTGTTTTTT. This rearrangement joins TRBV6-5 to TRBJ2-2, with D unclear. V was clipped by 4 bases and J by 5 bases, with 5 bases between them. Per germline, CDR1 MNHEY and CDR2 SVGAGI. The CDR3 is made up of 12 amino acids.

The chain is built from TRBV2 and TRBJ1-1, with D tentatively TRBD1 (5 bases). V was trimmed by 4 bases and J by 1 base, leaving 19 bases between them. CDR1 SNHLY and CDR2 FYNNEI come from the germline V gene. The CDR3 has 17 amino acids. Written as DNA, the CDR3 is TGTGCCAGCAGTGTCTACTCTGTACGGGGGGAGAACACTGAAGCTTTCTTT. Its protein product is CASSVYSVRGENTEAFF.

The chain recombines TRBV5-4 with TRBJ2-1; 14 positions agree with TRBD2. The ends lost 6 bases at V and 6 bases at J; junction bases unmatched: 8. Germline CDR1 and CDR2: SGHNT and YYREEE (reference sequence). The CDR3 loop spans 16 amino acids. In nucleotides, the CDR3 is TGTGCCAGCACCGGACTAGCGGGGGGCCGATTCAATGAGCAGTTCTTC. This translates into CASTGLAGGRFNEQFF.

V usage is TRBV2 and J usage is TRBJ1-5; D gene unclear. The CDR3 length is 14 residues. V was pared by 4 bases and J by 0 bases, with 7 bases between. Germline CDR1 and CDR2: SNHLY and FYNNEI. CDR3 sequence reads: CASSGAYSNQPQHF. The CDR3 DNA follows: TGTGCCAGCAGTGGGGCTTATAGCAATCAGCCCCAGCATTTT.

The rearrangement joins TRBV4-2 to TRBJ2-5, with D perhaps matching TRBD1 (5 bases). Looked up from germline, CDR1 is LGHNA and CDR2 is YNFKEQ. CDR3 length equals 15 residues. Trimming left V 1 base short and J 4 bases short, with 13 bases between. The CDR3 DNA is TGTGCCAGCAGCCAAGGAATAGGGGAAAGAGAGACCCAGTACTTC. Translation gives CASSQGIGERETQYF.